This TCR beta chain was profiled in a study of shared clonotypes between healthy human individuals. Study-level background: In total, the donors were two women and a few men aged 18 to 49.

About this clone itself: The target antigen is unknown.

CD45RO-negative, CCR7-selected cells formed the naive CD8 fraction, which excluded terminally differentiated effector memory CD45RA+ cells. TCRdb keeps only in-frame clones here, not all; method: immunoSEQ multiplex PCR. This sample carries some 740,000 clones, about 91% of them seen once, and the ten largest clones take nearly 25%. The study's findings and limits: What limited the represented genetic and exposure-history diversity was the small number of donors. Against clonotypes common to all four donors, non-shared ones had lower generation probabilities.

CDR1 and CDR2 (germline): SGDLS, YYNGEE. There are 15 residues in the CDR3. The V end was cut by 0 bases, the J end by 1 base, with 11 bases between. The sequenced sample was naive CD8+ T cells sorted from blood. J is TRBJ2-7 and V is TRBV9; D may be TRBD1 (6 bases). This TCR derives from a man aged 25 to 40 in good health. The CDR3 region has the DNA TGTGCCAGCAGCGTAGAGGGGGAGTGGTCCTACGAGCAGTACTTC. Translated: CASSVEGEWSYEQYF.